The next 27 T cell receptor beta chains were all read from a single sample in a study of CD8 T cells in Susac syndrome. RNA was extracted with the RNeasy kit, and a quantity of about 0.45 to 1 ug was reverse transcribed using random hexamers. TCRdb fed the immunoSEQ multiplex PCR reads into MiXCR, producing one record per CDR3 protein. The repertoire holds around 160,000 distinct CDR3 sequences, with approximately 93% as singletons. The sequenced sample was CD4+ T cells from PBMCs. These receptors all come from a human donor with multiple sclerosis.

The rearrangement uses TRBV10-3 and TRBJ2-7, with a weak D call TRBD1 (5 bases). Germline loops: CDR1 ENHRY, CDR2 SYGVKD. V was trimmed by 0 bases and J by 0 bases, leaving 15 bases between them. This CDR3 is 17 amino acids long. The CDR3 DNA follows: TGTGCCATCAGTGAGTCTGTGGTGGGCAGGGACTCCTACGAGCAGTACTTC. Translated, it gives CAISESVVGRDSYEQYF.

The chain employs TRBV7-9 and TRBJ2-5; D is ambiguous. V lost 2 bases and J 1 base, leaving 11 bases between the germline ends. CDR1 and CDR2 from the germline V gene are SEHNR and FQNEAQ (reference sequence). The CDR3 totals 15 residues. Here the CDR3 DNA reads TGTGCCAGCAGCTTAATTTATAACAGCCAAGAGACCCAGTACTTC. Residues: CASSLIYNSQETQYF.

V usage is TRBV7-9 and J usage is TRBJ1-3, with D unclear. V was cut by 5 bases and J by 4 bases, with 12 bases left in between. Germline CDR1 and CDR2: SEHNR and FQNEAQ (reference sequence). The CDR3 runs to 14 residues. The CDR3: CASSLALRGNTIYF. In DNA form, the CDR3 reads TGTGCCAGCAGCCTGGCCCTTCGCGGAAACACCATATATTTT.

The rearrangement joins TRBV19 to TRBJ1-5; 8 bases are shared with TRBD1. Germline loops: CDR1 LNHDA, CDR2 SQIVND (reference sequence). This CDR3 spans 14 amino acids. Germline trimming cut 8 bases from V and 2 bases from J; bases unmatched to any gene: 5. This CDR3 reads CASLQGEGNQPQHF. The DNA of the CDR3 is TGTGCCAGTCTACAGGGGGAAGGCAATCAGCCCCAGCATTTT.

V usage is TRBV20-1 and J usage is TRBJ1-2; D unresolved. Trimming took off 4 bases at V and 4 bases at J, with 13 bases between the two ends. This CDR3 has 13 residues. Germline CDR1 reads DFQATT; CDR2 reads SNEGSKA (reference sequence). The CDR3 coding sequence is TGCAGTGCTACCTCGGACGGAGGCTATGGCTACACCTTC. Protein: CSATSDGGYGYTF.

The CDR3, as DNA: TGTGCCAGCAGTTTTAGGGCTAGCGGGAGTTTTGGCGAGACCCAGTACTTC. Protein sequence: CASSFRASGSFGETQYF. J is TRBJ2-5 and V is TRBV12-3 or TRBV12-4, with TRBD2 identical over 10 bases. With 3 bases clipped from V and 5 bases from J, the junction kept 12 bases outside the gene matches. This CDR3 spans 17 amino acids.

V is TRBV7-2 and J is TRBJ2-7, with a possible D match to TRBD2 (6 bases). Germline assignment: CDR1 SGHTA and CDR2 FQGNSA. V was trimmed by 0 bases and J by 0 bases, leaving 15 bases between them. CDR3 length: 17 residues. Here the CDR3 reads CASSLAPGPEGSYEQYF. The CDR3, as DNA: TGTGCCAGCAGCTTAGCGCCAGGGCCGGAGGGCTCCTACGAGCAGTACTTC.

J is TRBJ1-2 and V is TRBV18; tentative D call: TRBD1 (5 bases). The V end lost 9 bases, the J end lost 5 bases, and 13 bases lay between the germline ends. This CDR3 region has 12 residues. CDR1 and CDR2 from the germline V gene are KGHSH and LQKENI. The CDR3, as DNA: TGTGCCAGTTCAACAGGCGGGTATGGCTACACCTTC. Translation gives CASSTGGYGYTF.

The CDR3 nucleotides are TGTGCCAGCAGCCCTCGGGCGTCACCCTCCAATGAGCAGTTCTTC. Protein product: CASSPRASPSNEQFF. The rearrangement links TRBV7-8 to TRBJ2-1; unclear D gene. Per the germline V gene, CDR1 is SGHVS and CDR2 is FQNEAQ. V was clipped by 5 bases and J by 6 bases, with 17 bases between them. This CDR3 is built from 15 residues.

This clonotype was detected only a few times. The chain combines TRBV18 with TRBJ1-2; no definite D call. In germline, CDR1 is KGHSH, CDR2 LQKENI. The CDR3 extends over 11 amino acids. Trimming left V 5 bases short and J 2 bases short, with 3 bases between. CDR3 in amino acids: CASSDNYGYTF. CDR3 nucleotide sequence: TGTGCCAGCTCAGACAACTATGGCTACACCTTC.

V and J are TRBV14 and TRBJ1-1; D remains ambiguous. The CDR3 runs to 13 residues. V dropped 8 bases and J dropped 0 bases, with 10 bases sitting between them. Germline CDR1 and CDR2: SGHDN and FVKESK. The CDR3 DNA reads TGTGCCAGCGGATCAATTGTGAACACTGAAGCTTTCTTT. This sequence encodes CASGSIVNTEAFF.

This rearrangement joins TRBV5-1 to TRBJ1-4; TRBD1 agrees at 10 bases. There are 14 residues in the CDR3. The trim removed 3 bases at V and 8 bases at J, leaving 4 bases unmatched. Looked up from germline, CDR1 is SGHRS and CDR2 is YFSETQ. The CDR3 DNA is TGCGCCAGCAGCTCCGGGGACAGGGGAGAAAAACTGTTTTTT. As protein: CASSSGDRGEKLFF.

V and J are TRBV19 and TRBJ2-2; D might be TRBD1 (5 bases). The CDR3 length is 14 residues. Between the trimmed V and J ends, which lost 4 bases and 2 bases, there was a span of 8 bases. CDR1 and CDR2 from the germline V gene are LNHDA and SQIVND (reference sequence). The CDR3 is CASSTGPNTGELFF. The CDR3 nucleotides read TGTGCCAGTAGTACAGGGCCCAACACCGGGGAGCTGTTTTTT.

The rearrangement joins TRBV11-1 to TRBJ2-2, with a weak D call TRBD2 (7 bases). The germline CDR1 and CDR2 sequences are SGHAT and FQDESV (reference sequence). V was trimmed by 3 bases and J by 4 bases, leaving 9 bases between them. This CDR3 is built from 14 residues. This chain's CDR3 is CASSLGGGTGELFF. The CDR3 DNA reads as TGTGCCAGCAGCTTGGGAGGGGGCACCGGGGAGCTGTTTTTT.

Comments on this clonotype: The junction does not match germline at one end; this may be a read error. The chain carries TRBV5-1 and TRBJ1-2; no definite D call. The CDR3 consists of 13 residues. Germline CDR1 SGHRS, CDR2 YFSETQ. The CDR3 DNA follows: TGCGCCAGCAGCTCGGACGGCCTAGCCGCCTACGCCTTC. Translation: CASSSDGLAAYAF.

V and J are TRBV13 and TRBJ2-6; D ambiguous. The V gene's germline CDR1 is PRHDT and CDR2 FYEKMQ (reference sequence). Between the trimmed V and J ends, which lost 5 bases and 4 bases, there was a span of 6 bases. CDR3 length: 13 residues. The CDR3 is CASSGRGANVLTF. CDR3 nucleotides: TGTGCCAGCAGCGGAAGGGGGGCCAACGTCCTGACTTTC.

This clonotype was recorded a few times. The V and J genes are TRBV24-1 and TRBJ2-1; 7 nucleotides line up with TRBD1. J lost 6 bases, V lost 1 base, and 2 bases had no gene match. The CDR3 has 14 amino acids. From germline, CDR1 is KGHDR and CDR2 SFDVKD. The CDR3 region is CATSDFSGGNEQFF. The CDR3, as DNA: TGTGCCACCAGTGATTTTTCAGGGGGCAATGAGCAGTTCTTC.

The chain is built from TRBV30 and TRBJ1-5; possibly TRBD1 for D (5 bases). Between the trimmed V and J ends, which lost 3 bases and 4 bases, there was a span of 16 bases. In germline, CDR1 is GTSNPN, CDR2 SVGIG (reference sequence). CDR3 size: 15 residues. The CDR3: CAWSVSGFENQPQHF. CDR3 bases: TGTGCCTGGAGCGTCTCAGGGTTCGAAAATCAGCCCCAGCATTTT. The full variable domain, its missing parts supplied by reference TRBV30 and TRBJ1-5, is SQTIHQWPATLVQPVGSPLSLECTVEGTSNPNLYWYRQAAGRGLQLLFYSVGIGQISSEVPQNLSASRPQDRQFILSSKKLLLSDSGFYLCAWSVSGFENQPQHFGDGTRLSIL.

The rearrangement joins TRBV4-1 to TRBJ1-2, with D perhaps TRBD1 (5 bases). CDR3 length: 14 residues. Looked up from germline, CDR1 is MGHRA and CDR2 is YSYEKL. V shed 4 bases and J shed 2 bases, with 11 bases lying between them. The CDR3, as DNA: TGCGCCAGCAGCCCCGGGACCGGCAACTATGGCTACACCTTC. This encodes CASSPGTGNYGYTF.

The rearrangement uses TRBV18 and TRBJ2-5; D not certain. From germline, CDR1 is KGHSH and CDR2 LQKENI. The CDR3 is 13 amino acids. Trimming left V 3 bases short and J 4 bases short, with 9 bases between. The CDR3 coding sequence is TGTGCCAGCTCACCTTCTGGTAGAGAGACCCAGTACTTC. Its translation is CASSPSGRETQYF.

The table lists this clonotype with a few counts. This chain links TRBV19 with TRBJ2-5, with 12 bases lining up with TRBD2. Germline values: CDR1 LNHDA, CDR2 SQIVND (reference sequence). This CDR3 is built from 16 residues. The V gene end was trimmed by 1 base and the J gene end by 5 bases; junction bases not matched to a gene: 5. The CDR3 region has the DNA TGTGCCAGTAGTATAGTTCCTAGCGGGAGGGGGGAGACCCAGTACTTC. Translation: CASSIVPSGRGETQYF.

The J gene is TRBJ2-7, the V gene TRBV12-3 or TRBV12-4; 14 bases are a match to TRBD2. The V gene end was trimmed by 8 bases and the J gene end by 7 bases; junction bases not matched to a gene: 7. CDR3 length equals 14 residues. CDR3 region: CASRRGLAGVEQYF. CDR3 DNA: TGTGCCAGCCGCCGGGGACTAGCGGGAGTTGAGCAGTACTTC.

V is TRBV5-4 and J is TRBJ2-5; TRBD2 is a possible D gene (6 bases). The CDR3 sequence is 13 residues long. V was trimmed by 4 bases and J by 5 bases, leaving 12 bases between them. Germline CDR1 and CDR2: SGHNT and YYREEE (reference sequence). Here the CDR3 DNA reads TGTGCCAGCAGCCTTCGACTAGGGGAGACCCAGTACTTC. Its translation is CASSLRLGETQYF. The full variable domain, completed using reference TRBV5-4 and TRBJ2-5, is ETGVTQSPTHLIKTRGQQVTLRCSSQSGHNTVSWYQQALGQGPQFIFQYYREEENGRGNFPPRFSGLQFPNYSSELNVNALELDDSALYLCASSLRLGETQYFGPGTRLLVL.

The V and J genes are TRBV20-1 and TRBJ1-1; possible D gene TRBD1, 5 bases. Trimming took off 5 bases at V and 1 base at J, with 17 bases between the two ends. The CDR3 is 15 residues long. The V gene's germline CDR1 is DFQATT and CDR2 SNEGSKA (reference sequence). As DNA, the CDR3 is TGCAGTGCTTTCGAAACGGGGGTGGGGAACACTGAAGCTTTCTTT. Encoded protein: CSAFETGVGNTEAFF.

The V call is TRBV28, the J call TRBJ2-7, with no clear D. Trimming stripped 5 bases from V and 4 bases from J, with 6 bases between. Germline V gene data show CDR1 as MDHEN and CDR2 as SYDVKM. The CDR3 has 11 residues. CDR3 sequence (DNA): TGTGCCAGCAGTGTGAATTACGAGCAGTACTTC. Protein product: CASSVNYEQYF.

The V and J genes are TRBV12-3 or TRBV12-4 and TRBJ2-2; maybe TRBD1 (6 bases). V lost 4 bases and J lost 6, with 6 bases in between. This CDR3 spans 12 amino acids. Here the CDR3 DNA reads TGTGCCAGCAGTTCAGGGGCCGGGGAGCTGTTTTTT. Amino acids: CASSSGAGELFF.

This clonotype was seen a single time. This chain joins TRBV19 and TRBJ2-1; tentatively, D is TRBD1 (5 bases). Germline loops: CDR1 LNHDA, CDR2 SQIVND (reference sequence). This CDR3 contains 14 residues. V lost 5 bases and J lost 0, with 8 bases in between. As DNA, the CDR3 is TGTGCCAGTAGTCGGCAGGGCTCCTACAATGAGCAGTTCTTC. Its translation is CASSRQGSYNEQFF.